This T cell receptor beta chain was recovered during a study of cytomegalovirus exposure and HLA in healthy donors. Study in general: Researchers previously reported finding 90 million to 130 million unique TCR beta sequences from around 200 million T cells. Study outcomes and limitations: Later analysis identified 15,000 to 20,000 TCR beta sequences associated with HLA alleles, using a false discovery rate threshold of 0.05. It was shown in a later analysis that HLA-associated TCR beta chains were more clonally expanded than other, equally common chains.

This clone has just a few counts. The antigen remains undetermined. V shed 8 bases and J shed 0 bases, with 10 bases lying between them. This CDR3 region has 13 residues. Germline V lookup: CDR1 SNHLY, CDR2 FYNNEI. The PCR made use of 60 Vbeta and 13 Jbeta primers. The table came from immunoSEQ multiplex PCR; TCRdb's copy has only in-frame clones and leaves some out. Among around 140,000 clones listed, approximately 67% were seen once. This clonotype was obtained from an older woman in good health and CMV-seronegative. The V call is TRBV2, the J call TRBJ2-5, with D tentatively TRBD2 (6 bases). Sequenced: PBMCs. The CDR3 region is CASGGEYQETQYF. Written as DNA, the CDR3 is TGTGCCAGCGGAGGGGAGTACCAAGAGACCCAGTACTTC. The full variable domain, its missing parts supplied by reference TRBV2 and TRBJ2-5, is EPEVTQTPSHQVTQMGQEVILRCVPISNHLYFYWYRQILGQKVEFLVSFYNNEISEKSEIFDDQFSVERPDGSNFTLKIRSTKLEDSAMYFCASGGEYQETQYFGPGTRLLVL.